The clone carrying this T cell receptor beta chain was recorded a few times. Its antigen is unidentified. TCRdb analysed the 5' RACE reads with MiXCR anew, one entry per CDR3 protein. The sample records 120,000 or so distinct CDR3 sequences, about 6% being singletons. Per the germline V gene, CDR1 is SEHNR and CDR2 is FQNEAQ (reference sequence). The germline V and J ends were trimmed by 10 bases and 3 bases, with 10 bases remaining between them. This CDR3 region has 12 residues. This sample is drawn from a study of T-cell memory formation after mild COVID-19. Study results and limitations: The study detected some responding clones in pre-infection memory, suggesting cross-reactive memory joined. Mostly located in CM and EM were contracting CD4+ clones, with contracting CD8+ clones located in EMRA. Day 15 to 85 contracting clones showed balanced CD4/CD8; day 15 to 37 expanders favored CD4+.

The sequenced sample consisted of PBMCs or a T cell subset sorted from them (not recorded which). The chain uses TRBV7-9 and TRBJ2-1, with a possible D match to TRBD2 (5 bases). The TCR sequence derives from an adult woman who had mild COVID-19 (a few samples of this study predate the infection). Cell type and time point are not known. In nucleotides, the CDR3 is TGTGCCACCTCGAGGGACTACAATGAGCAGTTCTTC. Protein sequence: CATSRDYNEQFF.